This TCR beta chain is drawn from a study of cytomegalovirus exposure and HLA in healthy donors. Study-level background: HLA-typed donors contributed some 87 million unique TCRs, which were held in an early data release.

Findings and limits, study-wide: A later analysis showed HLA-associated TCR beta chains outstripping equally common others in clonal expansion.

Germline values: CDR1 SNHLY, CDR2 FYNNEI. This CDR3 comprises 13 residues. PCR used 60 Vbeta primers and 13 Jbeta primers. Per the original methods: Later, tens of millions of unique TCR beta chains were counted in an analysis, and approximately 9.9 million of them were shared. The table came from immunoSEQ multiplex PCR; TCRdb's copy has only in-frame clones and leaves some out. V and J calls and clone size are given by that table; D and trimming were obtained from the DNA. This sample carries around 140,000 clones, about 74% of them seen once, and the ten largest clones take around an eighth. As concerns this clone: What it binds is unknown.

The sequenced material came from PBMCs. V and J are TRBV2 and TRBJ2-5, with D tentatively TRBD2 (5 bases). The DNA end lines up better with TRBJ2-7; the J call may be wrong. This clonotype was sampled from a man in his forties in good health and CMV-seropositive. CDR3 in DNA: TGTGCCAGCAGTCCCGACTACTTCTACGAGCAGTACTTC. Protein: CASSPDYFYEQYF.